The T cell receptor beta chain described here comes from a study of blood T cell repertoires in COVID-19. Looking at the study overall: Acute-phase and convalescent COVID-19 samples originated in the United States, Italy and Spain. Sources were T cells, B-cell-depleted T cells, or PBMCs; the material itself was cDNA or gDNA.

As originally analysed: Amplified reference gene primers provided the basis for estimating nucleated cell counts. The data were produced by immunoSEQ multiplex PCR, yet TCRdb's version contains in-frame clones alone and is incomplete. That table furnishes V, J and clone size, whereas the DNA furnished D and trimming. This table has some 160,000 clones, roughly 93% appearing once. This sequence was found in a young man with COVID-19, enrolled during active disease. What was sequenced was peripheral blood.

CDR3 DNA sequence: TGTGCCAGCAGTTTAGGGCCGGACTACGAGCAGTACTTC. Residues: CASSLGPDYEQYF. The chain carries TRBV27 and TRBJ2-7; the D is unclear. This CDR3 contains 13 residues. CDR1 is MNHEY, CDR2 SMNVEV, per germline (reference sequence). V gave up 2 bases and J gave up 3 bases, with 8 bases separating them.